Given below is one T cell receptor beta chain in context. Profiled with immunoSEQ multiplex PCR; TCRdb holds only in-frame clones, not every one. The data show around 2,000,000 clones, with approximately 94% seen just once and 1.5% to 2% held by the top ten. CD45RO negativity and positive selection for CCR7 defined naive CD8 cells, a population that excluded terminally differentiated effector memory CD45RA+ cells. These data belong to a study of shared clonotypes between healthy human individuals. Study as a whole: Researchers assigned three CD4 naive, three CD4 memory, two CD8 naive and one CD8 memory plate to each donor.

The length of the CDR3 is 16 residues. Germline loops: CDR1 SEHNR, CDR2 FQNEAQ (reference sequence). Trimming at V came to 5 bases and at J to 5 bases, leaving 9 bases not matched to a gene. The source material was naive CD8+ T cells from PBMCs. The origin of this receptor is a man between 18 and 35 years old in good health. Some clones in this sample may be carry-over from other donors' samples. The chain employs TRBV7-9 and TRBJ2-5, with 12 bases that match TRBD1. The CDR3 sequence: CASSAAGQGALETQYF. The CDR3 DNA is TGTGCCAGCAGCGCGGCGGGACAGGGGGCGTTGGAGACCCAGTACTTC.